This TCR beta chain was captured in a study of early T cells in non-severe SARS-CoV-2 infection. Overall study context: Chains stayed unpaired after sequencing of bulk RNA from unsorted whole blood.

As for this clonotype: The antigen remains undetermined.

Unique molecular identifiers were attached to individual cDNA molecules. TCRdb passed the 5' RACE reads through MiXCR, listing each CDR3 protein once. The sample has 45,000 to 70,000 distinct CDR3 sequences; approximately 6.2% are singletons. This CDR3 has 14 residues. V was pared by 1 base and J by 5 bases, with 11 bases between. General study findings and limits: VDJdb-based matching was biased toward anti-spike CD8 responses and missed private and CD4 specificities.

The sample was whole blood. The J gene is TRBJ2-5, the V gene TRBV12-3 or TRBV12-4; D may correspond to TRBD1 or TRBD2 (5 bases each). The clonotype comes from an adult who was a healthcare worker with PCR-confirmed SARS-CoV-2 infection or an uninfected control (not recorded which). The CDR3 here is CASSLVTGAETQYF. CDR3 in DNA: TGTGCCAGCAGTTTAGTCACCGGGGCGGAGACCCAGTACTTC.